This T cell receptor (beta chain) was recorded in a study of blood T cell repertoires in COVID-19. Study overall: Material from acute and convalescent COVID-19 was sourced from the United States, Italy and Spain. Sources were T cells, B-cell-depleted T cells, or PBMCs; the material itself was cDNA or gDNA.

At least ten counts were recorded for this clone. Per the original data handling: The assay estimated nucleated cells by amplifying reference gene primers. Profiling relied on immunoSEQ multiplex PCR, and the TCRdb table lists in-frame clones only, not all of them. Clonal size and the V and J genes are those of that table, whereas D and trimming came from the DNA. The sample has approximately 190,000 clones; about four fifths are singletons. This CDR3 comprises 13 residues. V was cut by 5 bases and J by 1 base, with 9 bases left in between. Germline V gene data show CDR1 as SGHRS and CDR2 as YFSETQ. The chain carries TRBV5-1 and TRBJ1-1, with D unresolved. Sequencing used peripheral blood. The origin of this receptor is a woman aged 65 to 85 with active or convalescent COVID-19. The CDR3 here is CASSWEWNTEAFF. The CDR3 nucleotides are TGCGCCAGCAGTTGGGAGTGGAACACTGAAGCTTTCTTT. The entire variable domain, with the rest obtained from reference TRBV5-1 and TRBJ1-1, is as follows: KAGVTQTPRYLIKTRGQQVTLSCSPISGHRSVSWYQQTPGQGLQFLFEYFSETQRNKGNFPGRFSGRQFSNSRSEMNVSTLELGDSALYLCASSWEWNTEAFFGQGTRLTVV.